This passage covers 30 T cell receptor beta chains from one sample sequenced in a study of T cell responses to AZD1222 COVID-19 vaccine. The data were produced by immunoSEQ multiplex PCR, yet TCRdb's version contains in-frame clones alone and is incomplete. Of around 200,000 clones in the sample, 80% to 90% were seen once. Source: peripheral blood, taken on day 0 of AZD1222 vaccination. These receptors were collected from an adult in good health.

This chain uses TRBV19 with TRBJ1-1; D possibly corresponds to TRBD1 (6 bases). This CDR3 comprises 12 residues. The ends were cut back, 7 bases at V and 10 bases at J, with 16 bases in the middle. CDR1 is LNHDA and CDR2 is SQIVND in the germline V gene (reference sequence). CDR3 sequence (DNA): TGTGCCAGTAACCCCGGGGAGGACAGAGCTTTCTTT. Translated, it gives CASNPGEDRAFF. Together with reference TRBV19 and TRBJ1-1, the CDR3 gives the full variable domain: DGGITQSPKYLFRKEGQNVTLSCEQNLNHDAMYWYRQDPGQGLRLIYYSQIVNDFQKGDIAEGYSVSREKKESFPLTVTSAQKNPTAFYLCASNPGEDRAFFGQGTRLTVV.

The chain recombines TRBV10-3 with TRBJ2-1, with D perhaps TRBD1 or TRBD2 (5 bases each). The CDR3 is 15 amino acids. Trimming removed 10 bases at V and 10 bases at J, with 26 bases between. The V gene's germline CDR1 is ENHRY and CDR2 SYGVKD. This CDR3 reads CATGPYRDRGWEQFF. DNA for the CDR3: TGTGCCACCGGTCCCTACCGGGATAGGGGATGGGAGCAGTTCTTC.

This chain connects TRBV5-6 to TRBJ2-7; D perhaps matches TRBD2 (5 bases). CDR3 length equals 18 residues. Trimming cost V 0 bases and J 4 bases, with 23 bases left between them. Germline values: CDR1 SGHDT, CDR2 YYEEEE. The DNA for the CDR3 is TGTGCCAGCAGCTTGGGGCCCGTTCGGACGGGGTCCCCTTACGAGCAGTACTTC. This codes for CASSLGPVRTGSPYEQYF.

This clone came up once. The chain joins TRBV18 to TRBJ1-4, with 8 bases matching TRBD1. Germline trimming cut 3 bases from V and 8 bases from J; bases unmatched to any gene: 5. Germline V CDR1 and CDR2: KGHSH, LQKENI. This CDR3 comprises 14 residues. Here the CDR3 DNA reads TGTGCCAGCTCACCGGGACAGGCGAGCGAAAAACTGTTTTTT. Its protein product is CASSPGQASEKLFF.

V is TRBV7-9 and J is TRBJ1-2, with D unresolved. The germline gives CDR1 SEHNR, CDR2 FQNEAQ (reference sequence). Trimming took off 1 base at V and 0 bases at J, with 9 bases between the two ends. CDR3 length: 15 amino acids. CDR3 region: CASSLGFEANYGYTF. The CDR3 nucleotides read TGTGCCAGCAGCTTAGGTTTCGAAGCTAACTATGGCTACACCTTC. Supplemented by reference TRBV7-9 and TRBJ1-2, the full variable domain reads DTGVSQNPRHKITKRGQNVTFRCDPISEHNRLYWYRQTLGQGPEFLTYFQNEAQLEKSRLLSDRFSAERPKGSFSTLEIQRTEQGDSAMYLCASSLGFEANYGYTFGSGTRLTVV.

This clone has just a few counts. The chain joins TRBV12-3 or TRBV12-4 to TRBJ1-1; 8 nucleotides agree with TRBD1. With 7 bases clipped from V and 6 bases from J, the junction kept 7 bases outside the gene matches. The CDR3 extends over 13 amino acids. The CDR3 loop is CASTGQVGAEAFF. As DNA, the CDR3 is TGTGCCAGCACGGGACAGGTCGGCGCTGAAGCTTTCTTT.

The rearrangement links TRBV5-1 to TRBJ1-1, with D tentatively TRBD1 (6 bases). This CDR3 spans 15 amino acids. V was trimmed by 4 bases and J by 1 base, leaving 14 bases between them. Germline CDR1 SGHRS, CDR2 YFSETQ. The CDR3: CASSGPGTPNTEAFF. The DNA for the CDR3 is TGCGCCAGCAGCGGACCCGGGACACCGAACACTGAAGCTTTCTTT.

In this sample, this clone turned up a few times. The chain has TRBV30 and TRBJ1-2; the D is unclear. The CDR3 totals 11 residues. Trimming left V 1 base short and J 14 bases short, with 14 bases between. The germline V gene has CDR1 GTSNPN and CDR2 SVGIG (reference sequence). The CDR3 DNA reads TGTGCCTGGAGTGGGATAGGTCGGGATACCTTC. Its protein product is CAWSGIGRDTF.

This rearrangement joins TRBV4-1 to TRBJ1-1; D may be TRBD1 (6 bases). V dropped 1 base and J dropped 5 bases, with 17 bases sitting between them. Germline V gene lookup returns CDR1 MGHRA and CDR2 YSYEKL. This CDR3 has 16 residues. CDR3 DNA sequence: TGCGCCAGCAGCCAAGTCACAGGGAGGCTGTTTACTGAAGCTTTCTTT. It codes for CASSQVTGRLFTEAFF.

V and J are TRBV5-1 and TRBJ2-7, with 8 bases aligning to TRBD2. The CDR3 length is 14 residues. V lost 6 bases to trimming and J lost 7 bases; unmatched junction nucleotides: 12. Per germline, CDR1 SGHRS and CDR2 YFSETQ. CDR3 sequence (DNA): TGCGCCAGCAACCAGGAGCGGGGGATGGGAGAGCAGTACTTC. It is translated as CASNQERGMGEQYF.

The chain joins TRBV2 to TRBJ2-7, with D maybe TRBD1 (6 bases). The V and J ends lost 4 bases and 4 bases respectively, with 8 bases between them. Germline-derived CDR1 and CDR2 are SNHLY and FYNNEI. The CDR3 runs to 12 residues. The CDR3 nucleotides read TGTGCCAGCAGTGGGGGGCATTACGAGCAGTACTTC. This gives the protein CASSGGHYEQYF.

The CDR3 coding sequence is TGTGCCAGCAGCCCGCATCCGAGCACAGATACGCAGTATTTT. It encodes CASSPHPSTDTQYF. This chain uses TRBV7-2 with TRBJ2-3; D is unresolved. V dropped 5 bases and J dropped 0 bases, with 9 bases sitting between them. From germline, CDR1 is SGHTA and CDR2 FQGNSA. The CDR3 sequence is 14 residues long.

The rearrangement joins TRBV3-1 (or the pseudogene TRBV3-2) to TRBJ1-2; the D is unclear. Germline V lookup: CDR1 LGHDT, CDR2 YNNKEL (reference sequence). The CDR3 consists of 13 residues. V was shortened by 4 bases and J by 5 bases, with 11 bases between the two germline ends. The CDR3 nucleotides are TGTGCCAGCAGCCCTGCCGTTGAGTATGGCTACACCTTC. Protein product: CASSPAVEYGYTF.

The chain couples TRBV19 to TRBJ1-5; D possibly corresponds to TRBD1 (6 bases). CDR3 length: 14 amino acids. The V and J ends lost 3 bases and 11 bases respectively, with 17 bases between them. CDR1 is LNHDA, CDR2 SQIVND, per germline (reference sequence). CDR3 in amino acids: CASSIEGGRGSQHF. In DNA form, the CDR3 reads TGTGCCAGTAGTATCGAGGGGGGCCGCGGGTCCCAGCATTTT. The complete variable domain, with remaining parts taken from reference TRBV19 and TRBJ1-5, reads DGGITQSPKYLFRKEGQNVTLSCEQNLNHDAMYWYRQDPGQGLRLIYYSQIVNDFQKGDIAEGYSVSREKKESFPLTVTSAQKNPTAFYLCASSIEGGRGSQHFGDGTRLSIL.

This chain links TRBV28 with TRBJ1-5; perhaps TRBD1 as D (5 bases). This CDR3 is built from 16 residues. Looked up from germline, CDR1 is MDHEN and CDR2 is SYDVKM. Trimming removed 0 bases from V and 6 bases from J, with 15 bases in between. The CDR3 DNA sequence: TGTGCCAGCAGTTTATGGGGTGGGGCTCTCGGTCAGCCCCAGCATTTT. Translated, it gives CASSLWGGALGQPQHF.

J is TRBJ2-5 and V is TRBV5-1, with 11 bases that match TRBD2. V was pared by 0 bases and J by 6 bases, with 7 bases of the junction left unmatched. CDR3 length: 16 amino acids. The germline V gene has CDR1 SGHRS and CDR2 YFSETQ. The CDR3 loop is CASSLAGLAEGKTQYF. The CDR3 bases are TGCGCCAGCAGCTTGGCGGGACTAGCGGAGGGTAAGACCCAGTACTTC.

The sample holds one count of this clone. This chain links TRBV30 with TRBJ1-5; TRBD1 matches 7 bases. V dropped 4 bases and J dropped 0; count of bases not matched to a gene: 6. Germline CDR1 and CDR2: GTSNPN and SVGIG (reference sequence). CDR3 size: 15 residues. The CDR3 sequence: CAWNRGQNSNQPQHF. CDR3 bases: TGTGCCTGGAACAGGGGACAAAATAGCAATCAGCCCCAGCATTTT.

In nucleotides, the CDR3 is TGTGCCAGCAGCCAACTTGGTCTAGCGGACTACGAGCAGTACTTC. Translating it yields CASSQLGLADYEQYF. The chain couples TRBV3-1 (or the pseudogene TRBV3-2) to TRBJ2-7; 7 nucleotides line up with TRBD2. CDR1 LGHDT and CDR2 YNNKEL come from the germline V gene (reference sequence). V lost 2 bases to trimming and J lost 3 bases; unmatched junction nucleotides: 7. The CDR3 extends over 15 amino acids.

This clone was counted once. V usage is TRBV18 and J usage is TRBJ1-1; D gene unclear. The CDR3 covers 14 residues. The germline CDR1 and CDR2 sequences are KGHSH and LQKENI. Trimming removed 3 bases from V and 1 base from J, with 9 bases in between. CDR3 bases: TGTGCCAGCTCACCGGGAAGGGAGAACACTGAAGCTTTCTTT. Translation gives CASSPGRENTEAFF. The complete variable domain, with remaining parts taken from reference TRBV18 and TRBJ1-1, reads NAGVMQNPRHLVRRRGQEARLRCSPMKGHSHVYWYRQLPEEGLKFMVYLQKENIIDESGMPKERFSAEFPKEGPSILRIQQVVRGDSAAYFCASSPGRENTEAFFGQGTRLTVV.

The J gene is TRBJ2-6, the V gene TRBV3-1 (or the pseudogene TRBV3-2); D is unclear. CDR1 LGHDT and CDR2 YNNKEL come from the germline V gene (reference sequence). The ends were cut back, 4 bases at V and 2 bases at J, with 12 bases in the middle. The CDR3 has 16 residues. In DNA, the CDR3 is TGTGCCAGCAGCCGCTACAGTCTTACTGGGGCCAACGTCCTGACTTTC. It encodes CASSRYSLTGANVLTF.

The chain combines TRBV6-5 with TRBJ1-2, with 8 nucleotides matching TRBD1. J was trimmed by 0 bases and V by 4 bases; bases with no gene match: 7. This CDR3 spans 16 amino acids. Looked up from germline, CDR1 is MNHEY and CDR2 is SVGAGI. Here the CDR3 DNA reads TGTGCCAGCAGTTCCGGGACAGGCGAAGCTAACTATGGCTACACCTTC. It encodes CASSSGTGEANYGYTF.

The CDR3, as DNA: TGTGCCAGCAGTGAAGCTGGGGCGCGAACTGAAGCTTTCTTT. It yields the protein CASSEAGARTEAFF. The J gene is TRBJ1-1, the V gene TRBV6-1; D is perhaps TRBD1 (5 bases). Trimming shortened V by 0 bases and J by 5 bases, and 10 bases separated the two germline ends. Per germline, CDR1 MNHNS and CDR2 SASEGT. There are 14 residues in the CDR3.

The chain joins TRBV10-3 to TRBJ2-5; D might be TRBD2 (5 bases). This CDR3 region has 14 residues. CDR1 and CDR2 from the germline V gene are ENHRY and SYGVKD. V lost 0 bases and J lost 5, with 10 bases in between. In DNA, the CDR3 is TGTGCCATCAGTGAGTCTCGGGGAACGGAGACCCAGTACTTC. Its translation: CAISESRGTETQYF.

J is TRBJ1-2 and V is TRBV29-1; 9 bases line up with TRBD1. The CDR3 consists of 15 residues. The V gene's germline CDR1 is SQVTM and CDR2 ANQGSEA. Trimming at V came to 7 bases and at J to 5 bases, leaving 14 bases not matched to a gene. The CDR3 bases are TGCAGCGCGGGCCCGGACAGGGGAGAAGGATATGGCTACACCTTC. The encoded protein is CSAGPDRGEGYGYTF.

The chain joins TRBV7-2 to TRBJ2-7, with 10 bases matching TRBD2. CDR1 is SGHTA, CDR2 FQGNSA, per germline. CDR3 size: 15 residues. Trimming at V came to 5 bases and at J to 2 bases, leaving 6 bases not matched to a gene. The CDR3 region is CASSQLAGFPYEQYF. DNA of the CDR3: TGTGCCAGCAGCCAACTAGCGGGGTTTCCCTACGAGCAGTACTTC.

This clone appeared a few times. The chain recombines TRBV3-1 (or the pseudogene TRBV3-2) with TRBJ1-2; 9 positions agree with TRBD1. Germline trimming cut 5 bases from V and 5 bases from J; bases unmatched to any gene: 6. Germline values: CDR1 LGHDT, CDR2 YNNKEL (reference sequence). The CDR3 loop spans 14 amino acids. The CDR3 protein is CASSSNRGPYGYTF. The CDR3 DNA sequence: TGTGCCAGCAGCTCGAACAGGGGGCCATATGGCTACACCTTC.

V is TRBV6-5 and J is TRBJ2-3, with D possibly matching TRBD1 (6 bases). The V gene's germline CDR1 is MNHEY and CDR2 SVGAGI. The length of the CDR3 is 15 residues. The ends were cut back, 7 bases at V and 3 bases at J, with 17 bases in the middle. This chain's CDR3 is CASMPEKGVTDTQYF. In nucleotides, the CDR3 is TGTGCCAGCATGCCAGAAAAGGGGGTAACAGATACGCAGTATTTT.

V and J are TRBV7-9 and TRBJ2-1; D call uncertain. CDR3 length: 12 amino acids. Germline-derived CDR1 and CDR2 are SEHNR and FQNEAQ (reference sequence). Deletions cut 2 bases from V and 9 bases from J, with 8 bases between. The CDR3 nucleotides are TGTGCCAGCAGCTTAATGGGCGTTGAGCAGTTCTTC. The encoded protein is CASSLMGVEQFF.

For the CDR3, the DNA is TGTGCCAGCCTGGGAGTAATGAACACTGAAGCTTTCTTT. Encoded protein: CASLGVMNTEAFF. The chain joins TRBV25-1 to TRBJ1-1, with D unresolved. The CDR3 extends over 13 amino acids. Trimming left V 8 bases short and J 0 bases short, with 10 bases between. CDR1 and CDR2 from the germline V gene are MGHDK and SYGVNS.

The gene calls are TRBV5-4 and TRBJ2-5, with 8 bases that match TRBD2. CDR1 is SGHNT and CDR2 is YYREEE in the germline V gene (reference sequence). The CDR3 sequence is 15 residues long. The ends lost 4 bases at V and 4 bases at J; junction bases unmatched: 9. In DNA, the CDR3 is TGTGCCAGCAGCCCCGGGACTAGGAGGGGAGAGACCCAGTACTTC. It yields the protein CASSPGTRRGETQYF.